The 2 T cell receptor beta chains below all came from one sample that was sequenced in a study of blood T cell repertoires in COVID-19. Clones were read by immunoSEQ multiplex PCR, and TCRdb kept only the in-frame ones, dropping some. This sample has 110,000 or so clones, with 87% found just once. Sequencing was done on a sample of peripheral blood. Receptors were obtained from a human donor in a cohort sampled during active COVID-19.

V usage is TRBV9 and J usage is TRBJ2-3; 9 bases match TRBD2. The length of the CDR3 is 15 residues. Germline-derived CDR1 and CDR2 are SGDLS and YYNGEE. The junction had 7 bases not matched to a gene; V was cut back by 6 bases and J by 2 bases. CDR3 sequence: CASNRAGGTTDTQYF. The CDR3 DNA is TGTGCCAGCAATAGAGCGGGGGGTACCACAGATACGCAGTATTTT.

The chain is built from TRBV14 and TRBJ1-1; TRBD1 aligns across 8 bases. The trim removed 5 bases at V and 5 bases at J, leaving 10 bases unmatched. Germline values: CDR1 SGHDN, CDR2 FVKESK. This CDR3 is 15 amino acids long. The CDR3 spells CASSARDRGGTEAFF. CDR3 DNA: TGTGCCAGCAGCGCCCGAGACAGGGGCGGAACTGAAGCTTTCTTT.